These T cell receptor beta chains were read from a single sample in a study of a mutant IDH1 vaccine in newly diagnosed glioma. The assay was immunoSEQ multiplex PCR, and TCRdb's table has in-frame clones only and misses some. The data contain around 82,000 clones, roughly four fifths of them singletons. Material: PBMCs, obtained from a glioma patient treated with radiotherapy, temozolomide or both. These receptors were collected from a man between 35 and 55 years old with glioma. Some clones in this sample may be carry-over from other donors' samples. The CDR3 runs from the conserved cysteine through the conserved F or W. The order of the fields is J gene, clone size, D gene, V gene, CDR3 protein, CDR3 DNA. The D gene is left open where the match is weak. Rows may omit the clone size; those that give it use once, few, many or a size class.

J: TRBJ1-5
size: .
D: TRBD1
V: TRBV6-6
CDR3: CASSGQGGQPQHF
DNA: TGTGCCAGCAGTGGACAGGGGGGTCAGCCCCAGCATTTT

J: TRBJ1-1
size: .
D: .
V: TRBV30
CDR3: CAWSPGTEAFF
DNA: TGTGCCTGGAGTCCCGGGACTGAAGCTTTCTTT

J: TRBJ2-3
size: .
D: TRBD2
V: TRBV5-4
CDR3: CASSLTKLAGVTDTQYF
DNA: TGTGCCAGCAGCCTGACGAAGCTAGCGGGGGTCACAGATACGCAGTATTTT

J: TRBJ1-2
size: .
D: .
V: TRBV7-9
CDR3: CASSLAGGASYGYTF
DNA: TGTGCCAGCAGCTTAGCGGGGGGGGCTTCCTATGGCTACACCTTC

J: TRBJ1-2
size: .
D: .
V: TRBV29-1
CDR3: CSVESGTGGYTF
DNA: TGCAGCGTTGAGTCCGGTACGGGTGGCTACACCTTC

J: TRBJ2-3
size: .
D: .
V: TRBV6-5
CDR3: CASSYSQDTDTQYF
DNA: TGTGCCAGCAGTTACTCACAGGACACAGATACGCAGTATTTT

J: TRBJ1-3
size: .
D: .
V: TRBV13
CDR3: CASSLAPGAGNTIYF
DNA: TGTGCCAGCAGCTTAGCCCCAGGGGCTGGAAACACCATATATTTT

J: TRBJ1-2
size: .
D: .
V: TRBV5-1
CDR3: CASSLGTGGYTF
DNA: TGCGCCAGCAGCTTGGGGACGGGCGGCTACACCTTC

J: TRBJ2-1
size: .
D: .
V: TRBV10-3
CDR3: CAISESGTFLREQFF
DNA: TGTGCCATCAGTGAGTCGGGGACCTTCCTCCGGGAGCAGTTCTTC

J: TRBJ1-6
size: .
D: .
V: TRBV6-6
CDR3: CASSPASSYNSPLHF
DNA: TGTGCCAGCAGTCCGGCGAGCTCCTATAATTCACCCCTCCACTTT

J: TRBJ1-1
size: .
D: .
V: TRBV7-2
CDR3: CASSLQGSMNTEAFF
DNA: TGTGCCAGCAGCTTGCAGGGTTCGATGAACACTGAAGCTTTCTTT

J: TRBJ2-7
size: .
D: TRBD1
V: TRBV7-9
CDR3: CASSGQGGHEQYF
DNA: TGTGCCAGCAGCGGACAGGGGGGACACGAGCAGTACTTC

J: TRBJ1-4
size: .
D: .
V: TRBV6-1
CDR3: CASSGGNEKLFF
DNA: TGTGCCAGCAGCGGAGGGAATGAAAAACTGTTTTTT

J: TRBJ2-3
size: .
D: .
V: TRBV2
CDR3: CASNRESHTDTQYF
DNA: TGTGCCAGCAATAGGGAGAGCCACACAGATACGCAGTATTTT

J: TRBJ2-3
size: .
D: TRBD1
V: TRBV6-1
CDR3: CASKLGQGTDTQYF
DNA: TGTGCCAGCAAATTGGGACAGGGCACAGATACGCAGTATTTT

J: TRBJ2-7
size: .
D: TRBD1
V: TRBV7-9
CDR3: CASNLQGAYEQYF
DNA: TGTGCCAGCAATCTACAGGGGGCCTACGAGCAGTACTTC

J: TRBJ1-5
size: .
D: TRBD1
V: TRBV5-1
CDR3: CASSLGDRVNQPQHF
DNA: TGCGCCAGCAGCTTGGGGGACAGGGTCAATCAGCCCCAGCATTTT

J: TRBJ1-2
size: .
D: .
V: TRBV6-6
CDR3: CASSPGTGNYGYTF
DNA: TGTGCCAGCAGTCCAGGGACTGGGAACTATGGCTACACCTTC

J: TRBJ1-6
size: .
D: TRBD1
V: TRBV18
CDR3: CASSRDRDNSPLHF
DNA: TGTGCCAGCTCTCGGGACAGGGATAATTCACCCCTCCACTTT

J: TRBJ2-3
size: .
D: .
V: TRBV4-2
CDR3: CASSPESTDTQYF
DNA: TGTGCCAGCAGCCCCGAGAGCACAGATACGCAGTATTTT

J: TRBJ2-3
size: .
D: .
V: TRBV5-6
CDR3: CASSELDTQYF
DNA: TGTGCCAGCAGCGAGTTGGATACGCAGTATTTT

J: TRBJ2-7
size: .
D: .
V: TRBV4-1
CDR3: CASSQRQATFYFSYEQYF
DNA: TGCGCCAGCAGCCAGAGACAGGCGACTTTCTATTTCTCCTACGAGCAGTACTTC

J: TRBJ1-3
size: few
D: .
V: TRBV5-1
CDR3: CASSASSGNTIYF
DNA: TGCGCCAGCAGCGCATCCTCTGGAAACACCATATATTTT

J: TRBJ2-5
size: .
D: .
V: TRBV20-1
CDR3: CSAGLGETQYF
DNA: TGCAGTGCAGGCCTCGGAGAGACCCAGTACTTC

J: TRBJ1-1
size: .
D: TRBD1
V: TRBV5-6
CDR3: CASSGTANTEAFF
DNA: TGTGCCAGCAGCGGGACAGCGAACACTGAAGCTTTCTTT

J: TRBJ1-1
size: .
D: .
V: TRBV5-5
CDR3: CASSLGQTYTEAFF
DNA: TGTGCCAGCAGCTTGGGTCAGACTTACACTGAAGCTTTCTTT

J: TRBJ1-5
size: .
D: .
V: TRBV5-1
CDR3: CASSLEGGNQPQHF
DNA: TGCGCCAGCAGCTTGGAAGGGGGAAATCAGCCCCAGCATTTT

J: TRBJ1-3
size: .
D: .
V: TRBV19
CDR3: CASSAGGNTIYF
DNA: TGTGCCAGTAGTGCGGGGGGAAACACCATATATTTT

J: TRBJ2-2
size: .
D: .
V: TRBV6-5
CDR3: CASSYFQGNTGELFF
DNA: TGTGCCAGCAGTTACTTTCAGGGGAACACCGGGGAGCTGTTTTTT

J: TRBJ2-7
size: .
D: TRBD1
V: TRBV5-1
CDR3: CASSPGTGAFYEQYF
DNA: TGCGCCAGCAGCCCCGGGACAGGGGCTTTCTACGAGCAGTACTTC

J: TRBJ2-7
size: few
D: .
V: TRBV7-9
CDR3: CASTRDVGEQYF
DNA: TGTGCCAGCACCCGAGATGTGGGCGAGCAGTACTTC

J: TRBJ2-7
size: .
D: TRBD1
V: TRBV5-1
CDR3: CASSPQDRSSYEQYF
DNA: TGCGCCAGCAGCCCCCAGGACAGGAGCTCCTACGAGCAGTACTTC

J: TRBJ2-5
size: .
D: TRBD1
V: TRBV27
CDR3: CASSYTPTGVETQYF
DNA: TGTGCCAGCAGTTACACGCCGACAGGGGTCGAGACCCAGTACTTC

J: TRBJ1-1
size: few
D: .
V: TRBV30
CDR3: CAGSNGAFF
DNA: TGTGCCGGAAGTAATGGAGCTTTCTTT

J: TRBJ1-5
size: .
D: .
V: TRBV5-1
CDR3: CASSLEADSNQPQHF
DNA: TGCGCCAGCAGCTTGGAGGCAGATAGCAATCAGCCCCAGCATTTT

J: TRBJ1-2
size: .
D: .
V: TRBV4-2
CDR3: CASSQGDLNYGYTF
DNA: TGTGCCAGCAGCCAAGGTGATCTAAACTATGGCTACACCTTC

J: TRBJ1-2
size: once
D: .
V: TRBV10-3
CDR3: CAIRGQGSYNYGYTF
DNA: TGTGCCATCAGAGGCCAGGGGTCCTATAACTATGGCTACACCTTC

J: TRBJ1-6
size: .
D: .
V: TRBV2
CDR3: CASSEGQGGNSPLHF
DNA: TGTGCCAGCAGTGAAGGGCAGGGTGGGAATTCACCCCTCCACTTT

J: TRBJ1-6
size: .
D: .
V: TRBV5-8
CDR3: CASSLDGTTSPLHF
DNA: TGTGCCAGCAGCTTGGATGGGACAACCTCACCCCTCCACTTT

J: TRBJ1-4
size: .
D: TRBD1
V: TRBV4-1
CDR3: CASSQDTAGGPLREKLFF
DNA: TGCGCCAGCAGCCAAGATACGGCAGGGGGCCCGCTCCGGGAAAAACTGTTTTTT

J: TRBJ1-5
size: .
D: .
V: TRBV9
CDR3: CASANQPQHF
DNA: TGTGCCAGCGCTAATCAGCCCCAGCATTTT

J: TRBJ2-2
size: .
D: TRBD1
V: TRBV10-2
CDR3: CASRQGFTGELFF
DNA: TGCGCCAGCCGACAGGGTTTCACCGGGGAGCTGTTTTTT

J: TRBJ1-4
size: few
D: .
V: TRBV7-9
CDR3: CASSLGPSGLVFF
DNA: TGTGCCAGCAGCTTAGGCCCGTCTGGTCTGGTGTTTTTT

J: TRBJ2-5
size: .
D: TRBD2
V: TRBV30
CDR3: CAWSWGGQETQYF
DNA: TGTGCCTGGAGTTGGGGGGGACAAGAGACCCAGTACTTC

J: TRBJ1-5
size: once
D: .
V: TRBV27
CDR3: CASSFRVGQPQHF
DNA: TGTGCCAGCAGTTTTCGGGTAGGGCAGCCCCAGCATTTT

J: TRBJ2-1
size: .
D: TRBD2
V: TRBV14
CDR3: CASSQIGGVYNEQFF
DNA: TGTGCCAGCAGCCAGATTGGGGGGGTCTACAATGAGCAGTTCTTC

J: TRBJ2-1
size: .
D: .
V: TRBV7-8
CDR3: CASSFMGGEQFF
DNA: TGTGCCAGCAGCTTTATGGGGGGTGAGCAGTTCTTC

J: TRBJ1-1
size: once
D: TRBD1
V: TRBV2
CDR3: CASSPGGTEAFF
DNA: TGTGCCAGCAGTCCAGGGGGGACTGAAGCTTTCTTT

J: TRBJ2-3
size: .
D: TRBD2
V: TRBV5-6
CDR3: CASSVTGTSVTDTQYF
DNA: TGTGCCAGCAGCGTTACCGGGACTAGTGTCACAGATACGCAGTATTTT

J: TRBJ2-2
size: once
D: .
V: TRBV7-9
CDR3: CASSLIENTGELFF
DNA: TGTGCCAGCAGCTTAATTGAGAACACCGGGGAGCTGTTTTTT

J: TRBJ1-2
size: .
D: .
V: TRBV19
CDR3: CASSMRPGVTHGYTF
DNA: TGTGCCAGTAGTATGCGGCCAGGGGTCACCCATGGCTACACCTTC

J: TRBJ1-2
size: .
D: .
V: TRBV5-6
CDR3: CASRAGTRSGYTF
DNA: TGTGCCAGCAGGGCCGGGACCAGATCCGGGTACACCTTC